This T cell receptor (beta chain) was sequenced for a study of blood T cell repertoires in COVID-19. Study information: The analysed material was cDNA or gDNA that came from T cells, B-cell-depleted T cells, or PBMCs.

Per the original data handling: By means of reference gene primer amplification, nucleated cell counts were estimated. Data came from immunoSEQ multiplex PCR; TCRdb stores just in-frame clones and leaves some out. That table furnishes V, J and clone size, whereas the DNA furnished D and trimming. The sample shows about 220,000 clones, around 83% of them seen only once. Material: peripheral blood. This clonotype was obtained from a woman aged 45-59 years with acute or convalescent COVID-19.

The CDR3 region has the DNA TGTGCCAGCACTTTCGGGACAGGGAGAACCTACGAGCAGTACTTC. It specifies CASTFGTGRTYEQYF. The V and J genes are TRBV7-9 and TRBJ2-7; 9 nucleotides agree with TRBD1. J gave up 2 bases and V 7 bases, and 9 bases lay outside the gene matches. This CDR3 has 15 amino acids. Germline V gene data show CDR1 as SEHNR and CDR2 as FQNEAQ (reference sequence).